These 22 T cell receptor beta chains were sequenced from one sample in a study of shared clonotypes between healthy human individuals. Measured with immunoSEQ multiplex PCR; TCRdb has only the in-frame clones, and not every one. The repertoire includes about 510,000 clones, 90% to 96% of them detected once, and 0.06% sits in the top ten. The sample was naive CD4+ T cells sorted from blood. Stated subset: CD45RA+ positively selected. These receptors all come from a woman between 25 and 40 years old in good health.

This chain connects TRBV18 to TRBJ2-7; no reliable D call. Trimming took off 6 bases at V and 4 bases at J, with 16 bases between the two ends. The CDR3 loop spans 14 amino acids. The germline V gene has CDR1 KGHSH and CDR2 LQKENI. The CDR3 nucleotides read TGTGCCAGCTCTACCTCCGCGAATCTTTACGAGCAGTACTTC. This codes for CASSTSANLYEQYF.

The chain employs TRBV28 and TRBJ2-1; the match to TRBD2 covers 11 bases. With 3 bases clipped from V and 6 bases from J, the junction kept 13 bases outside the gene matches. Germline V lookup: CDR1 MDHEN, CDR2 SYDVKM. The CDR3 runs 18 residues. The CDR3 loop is CASSFFASGRSWLNEQFF. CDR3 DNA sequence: TGTGCCAGCAGTTTTTTCGCTAGCGGGAGGTCCTGGCTCAATGAGCAGTTCTTC.

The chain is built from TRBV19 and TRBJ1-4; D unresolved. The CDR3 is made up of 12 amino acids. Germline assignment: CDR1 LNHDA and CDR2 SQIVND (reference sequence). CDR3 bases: TGTGTGCAGGACCATAGGGATGAAAAACTGTTTTTT. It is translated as CVQDHRDEKLFF.

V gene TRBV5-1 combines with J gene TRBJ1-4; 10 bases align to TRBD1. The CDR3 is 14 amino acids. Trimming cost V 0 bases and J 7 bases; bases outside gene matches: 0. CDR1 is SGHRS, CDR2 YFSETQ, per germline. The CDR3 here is CASSLGTGGEKLFF. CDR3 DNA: TGCGCCAGCAGCTTGGGGACAGGGGGTGAAAAACTGTTTTTT. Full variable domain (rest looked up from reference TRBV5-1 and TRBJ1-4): KAGVTQTPRYLIKTRGQQVTLSCSPISGHRSVSWYQQTPGQGLQFLFEYFSETQRNKGNFPGRFSGRQFSNSRSEMNVSTLELGDSALYLCASSLGTGGEKLFFGSGTQLSVL.

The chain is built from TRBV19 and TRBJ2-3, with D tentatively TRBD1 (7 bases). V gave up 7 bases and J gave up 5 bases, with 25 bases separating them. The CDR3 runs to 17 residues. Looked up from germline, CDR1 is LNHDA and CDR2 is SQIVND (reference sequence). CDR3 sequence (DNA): TGTGCCAGTACCCTAAGGCCAAGCGGGTACAGGGGAGATACGCAGTATTTT. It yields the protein CASTLRPSGYRGDTQYF. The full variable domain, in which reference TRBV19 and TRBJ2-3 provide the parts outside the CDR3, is DGGITQSPKYLFRKEGQNVTLSCEQNLNHDAMYWYRQDPGQGLRLIYYSQIVNDFQKGDIAEGYSVSREKKESFPLTVTSAQKNPTAFYLCASTLRPSGYRGDTQYFGPGTRLTVL.

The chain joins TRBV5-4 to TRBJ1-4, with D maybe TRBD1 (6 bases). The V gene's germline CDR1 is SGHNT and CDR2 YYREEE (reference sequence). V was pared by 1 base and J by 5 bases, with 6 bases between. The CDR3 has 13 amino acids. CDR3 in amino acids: CASSLTGNEKLFF. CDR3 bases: TGTGCCAGCAGCTTGACAGGGAATGAAAAACTGTTTTTT.

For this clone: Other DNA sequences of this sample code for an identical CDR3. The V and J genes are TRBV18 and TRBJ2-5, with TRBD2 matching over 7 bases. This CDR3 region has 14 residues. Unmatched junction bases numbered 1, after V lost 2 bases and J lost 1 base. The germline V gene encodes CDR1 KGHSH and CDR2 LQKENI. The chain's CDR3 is CASSPGTTQETQYF. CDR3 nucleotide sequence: TGTGCCAGCTCACCAGGGACTACCCAAGAGACCCAGTACTTC. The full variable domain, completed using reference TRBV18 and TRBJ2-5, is NAGVMQNPRHLVRRRGQEARLRCSPMKGHSHVYWYRQLPEEGLKFMVYLQKENIIDESGMPKERFSAEFPKEGPSILRIQQVVRGDSAAYFCASSPGTTQETQYFGPGTRLLVL.

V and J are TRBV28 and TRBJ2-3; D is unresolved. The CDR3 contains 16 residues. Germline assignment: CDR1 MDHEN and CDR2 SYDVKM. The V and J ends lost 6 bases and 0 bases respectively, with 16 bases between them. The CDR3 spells CASSPPPASSTDTQYF. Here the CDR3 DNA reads TGTGCCAGCAGCCCTCCTCCAGCGTCAAGCACAGATACGCAGTATTTT.

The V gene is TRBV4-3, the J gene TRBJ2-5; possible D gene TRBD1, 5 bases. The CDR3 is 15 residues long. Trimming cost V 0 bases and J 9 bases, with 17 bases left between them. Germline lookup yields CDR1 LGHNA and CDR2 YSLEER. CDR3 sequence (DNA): TGCGCCAGCAGCCAAGAATGGCCGAACCTAGGGGCCCAGTACTTC. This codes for CASSQEWPNLGAQYF.

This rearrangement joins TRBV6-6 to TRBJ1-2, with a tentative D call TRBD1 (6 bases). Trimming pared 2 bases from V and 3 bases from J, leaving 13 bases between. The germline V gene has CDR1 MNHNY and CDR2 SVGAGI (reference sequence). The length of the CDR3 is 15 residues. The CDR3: CASSYKGGSDYGYTF. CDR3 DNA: TGTGCCAGCAGTTACAAGGGGGGCTCCGACTATGGCTACACCTTC.

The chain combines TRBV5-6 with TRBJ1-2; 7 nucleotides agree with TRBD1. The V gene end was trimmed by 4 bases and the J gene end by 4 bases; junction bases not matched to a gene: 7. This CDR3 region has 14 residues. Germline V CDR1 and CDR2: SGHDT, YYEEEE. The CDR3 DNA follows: TGTGCCAGCAGCGGACAGGTGGCCCTCTATGGCTACACCTTC. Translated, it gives CASSGQVALYGYTF.

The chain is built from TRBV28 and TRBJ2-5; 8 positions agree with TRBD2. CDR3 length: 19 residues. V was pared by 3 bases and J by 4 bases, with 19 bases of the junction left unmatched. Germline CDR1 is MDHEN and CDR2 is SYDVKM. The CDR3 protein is CASSFPRLRLARGRETQYF. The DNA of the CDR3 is TGTGCCAGCAGTTTCCCCCGCTTAAGACTAGCGCGCGGAAGAGAGACCCAGTACTTC.

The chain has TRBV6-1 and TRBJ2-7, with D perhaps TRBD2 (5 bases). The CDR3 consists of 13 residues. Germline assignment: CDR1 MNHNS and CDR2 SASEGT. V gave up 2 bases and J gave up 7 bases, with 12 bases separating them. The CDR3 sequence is CASSEMRVREQYF. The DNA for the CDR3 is TGTGCCAGCAGTGAAATGAGGGTGAGGGAGCAGTACTTC.

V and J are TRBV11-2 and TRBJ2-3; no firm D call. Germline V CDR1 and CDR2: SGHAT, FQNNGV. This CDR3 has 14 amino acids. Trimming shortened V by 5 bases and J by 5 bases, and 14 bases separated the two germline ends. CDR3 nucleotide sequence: TGTGCCAGCAGCGTTCGAAGAGTACGAGATACGCAGTATTTT. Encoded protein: CASSVRRVRDTQYF.

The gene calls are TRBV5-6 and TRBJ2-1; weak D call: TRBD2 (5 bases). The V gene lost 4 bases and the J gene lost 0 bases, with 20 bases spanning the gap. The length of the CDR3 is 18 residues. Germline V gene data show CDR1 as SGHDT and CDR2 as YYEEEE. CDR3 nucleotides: TGTGCCAGCAGCCGACTGGACTGGGTAGAAAGCTCCTACAATGAGCAGTTCTTC. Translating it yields CASSRLDWVESSYNEQFF.

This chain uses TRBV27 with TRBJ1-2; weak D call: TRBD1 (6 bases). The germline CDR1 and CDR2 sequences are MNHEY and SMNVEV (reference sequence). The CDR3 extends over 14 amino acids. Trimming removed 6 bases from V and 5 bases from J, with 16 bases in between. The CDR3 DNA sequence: TGTGCCAGCAGACAACAGGGCTTCGGTTATGGCTACACCTTC. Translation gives CASRQQGFGYGYTF.

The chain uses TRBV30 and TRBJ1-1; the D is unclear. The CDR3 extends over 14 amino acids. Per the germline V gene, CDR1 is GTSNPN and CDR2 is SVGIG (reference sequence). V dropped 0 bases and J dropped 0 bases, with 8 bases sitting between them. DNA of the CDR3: TGTGCCTGGAGTGTTGGTAGTTTGAACACTGAAGCTTTCTTT. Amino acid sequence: CAWSVGSLNTEAFF.

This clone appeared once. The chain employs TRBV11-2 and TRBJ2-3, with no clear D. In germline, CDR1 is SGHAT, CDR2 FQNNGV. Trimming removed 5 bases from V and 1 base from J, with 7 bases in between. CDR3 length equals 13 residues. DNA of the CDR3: TGTGCCAGCAGCGTAAAGGGCACAGATACGCAGTATTTT. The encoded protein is CASSVKGTDTQYF.

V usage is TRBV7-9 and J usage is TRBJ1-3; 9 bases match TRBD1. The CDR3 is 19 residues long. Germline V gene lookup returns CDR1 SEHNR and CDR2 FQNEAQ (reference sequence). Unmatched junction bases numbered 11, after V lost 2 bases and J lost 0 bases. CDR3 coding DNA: TGTGCCAGCAGCTTACCGAAGTTGGGGACAGGGCTCTCTGGAAACACCATATATTTT. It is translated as CASSLPKLGTGLSGNTIYF.

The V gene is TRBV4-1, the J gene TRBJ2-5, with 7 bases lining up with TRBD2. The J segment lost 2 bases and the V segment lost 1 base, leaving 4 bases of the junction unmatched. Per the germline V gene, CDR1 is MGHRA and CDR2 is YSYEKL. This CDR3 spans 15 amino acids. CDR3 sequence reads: CASSQAGRGQETQYF. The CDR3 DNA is TGCGCCAGCAGCCAAGCAGGGCGGGGGCAAGAGACCCAGTACTTC.

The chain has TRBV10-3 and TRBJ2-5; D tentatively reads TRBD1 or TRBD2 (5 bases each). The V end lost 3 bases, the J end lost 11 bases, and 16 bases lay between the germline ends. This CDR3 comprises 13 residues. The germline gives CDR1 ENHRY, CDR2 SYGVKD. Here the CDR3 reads CAISEDGTEVQYF. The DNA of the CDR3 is TGTGCCATCAGTGAAGACGGGACGGAGGTGCAGTACTTC.

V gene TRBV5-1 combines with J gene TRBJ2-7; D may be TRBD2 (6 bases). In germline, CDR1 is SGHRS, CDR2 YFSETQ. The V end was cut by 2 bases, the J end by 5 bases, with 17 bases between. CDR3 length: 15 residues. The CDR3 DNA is TGCGCCAGCAGCTTCGAAGGAGGGCCTATGAACGAGCAGTACTTC. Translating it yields CASSFEGGPMNEQYF.